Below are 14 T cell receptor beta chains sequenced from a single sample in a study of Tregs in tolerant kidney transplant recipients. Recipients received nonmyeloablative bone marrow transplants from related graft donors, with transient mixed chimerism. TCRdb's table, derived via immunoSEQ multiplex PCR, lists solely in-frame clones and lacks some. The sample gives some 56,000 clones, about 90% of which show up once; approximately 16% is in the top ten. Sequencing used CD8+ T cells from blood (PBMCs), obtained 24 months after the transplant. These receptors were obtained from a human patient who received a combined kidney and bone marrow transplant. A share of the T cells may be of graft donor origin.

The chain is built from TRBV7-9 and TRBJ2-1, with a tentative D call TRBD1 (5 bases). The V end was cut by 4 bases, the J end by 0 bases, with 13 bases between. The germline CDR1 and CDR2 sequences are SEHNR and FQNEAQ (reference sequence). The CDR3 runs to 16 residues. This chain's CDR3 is CASSSARGPSYNEQFF. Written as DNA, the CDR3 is TGTGCCAGCAGCTCGGCTAGGGGTCCCTCCTACAATGAGCAGTTCTTC.

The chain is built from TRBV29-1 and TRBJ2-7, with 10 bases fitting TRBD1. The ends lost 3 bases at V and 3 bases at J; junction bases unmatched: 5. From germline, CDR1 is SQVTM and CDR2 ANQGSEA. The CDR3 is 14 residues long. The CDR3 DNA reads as TGCAGCGTTGACGAGGGGACAGGGGACTACGAGCAGTACTTC. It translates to CSVDEGTGDYEQYF.

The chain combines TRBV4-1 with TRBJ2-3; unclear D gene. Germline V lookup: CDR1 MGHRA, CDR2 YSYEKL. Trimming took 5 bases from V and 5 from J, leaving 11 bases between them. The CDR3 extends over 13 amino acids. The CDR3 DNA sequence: TGCGCCAGCAGCGGAGTTGGTTTAGATACGCAGTATTTT. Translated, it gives CASSGVGLDTQYF.

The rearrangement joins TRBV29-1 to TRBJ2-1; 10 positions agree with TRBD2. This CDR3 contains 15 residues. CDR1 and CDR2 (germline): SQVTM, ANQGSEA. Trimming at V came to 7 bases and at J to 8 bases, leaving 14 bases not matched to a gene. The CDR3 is CSGGLQAGGPDEQFF. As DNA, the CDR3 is TGCAGCGGTGGGCTCCAAGCGGGAGGGCCGGATGAGCAGTTCTTC.

The chain's CDR3 is CASSPPSSYEQYF. For the CDR3, the DNA is TGTGCCAGCAGCCCTCCCTCCTCCTACGAGCAGTACTTC. The chain employs TRBV9 and TRBJ2-7; the D is unclear. V gave up 4 bases and J gave up 0 bases, with 8 bases separating them. CDR1 and CDR2 from the germline V gene are SGDLS and YYNGEE. The CDR3 is made up of 13 amino acids.

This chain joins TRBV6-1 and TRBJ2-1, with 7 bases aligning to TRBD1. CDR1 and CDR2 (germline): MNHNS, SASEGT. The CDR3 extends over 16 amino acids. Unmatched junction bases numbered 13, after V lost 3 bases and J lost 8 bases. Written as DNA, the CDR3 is TGTGCCAGCAGTGACGCGCCGGGACAGTTCATAGATGAGCAGTTCTTC. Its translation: CASSDAPGQFIDEQFF.

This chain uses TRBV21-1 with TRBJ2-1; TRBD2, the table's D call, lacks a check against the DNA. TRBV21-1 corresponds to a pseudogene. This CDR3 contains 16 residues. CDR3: CASSNYLAGGRNEQFF. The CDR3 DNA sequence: TGTGCCAGCAGCAATTATCTAGCGGGAGGGAGAAATGAGCAGTTCTTC.

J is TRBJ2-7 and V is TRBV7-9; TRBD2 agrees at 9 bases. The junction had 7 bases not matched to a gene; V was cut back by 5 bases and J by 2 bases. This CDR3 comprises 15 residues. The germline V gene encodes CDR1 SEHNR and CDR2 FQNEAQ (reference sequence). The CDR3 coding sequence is TGTGCCAGCAGCCTGACACTAGCGGGTGCCTACGAGCAGTACTTC. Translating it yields CASSLTLAGAYEQYF.

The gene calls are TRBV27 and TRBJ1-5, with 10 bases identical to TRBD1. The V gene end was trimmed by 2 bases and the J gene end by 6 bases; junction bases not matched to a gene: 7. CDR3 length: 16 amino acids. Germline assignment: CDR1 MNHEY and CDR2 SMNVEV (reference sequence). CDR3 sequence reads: CASSLIGDRGGQPQHF. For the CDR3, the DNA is TGTGCCAGCAGTTTAATTGGGGACAGGGGAGGTCAGCCCCAGCATTTT.

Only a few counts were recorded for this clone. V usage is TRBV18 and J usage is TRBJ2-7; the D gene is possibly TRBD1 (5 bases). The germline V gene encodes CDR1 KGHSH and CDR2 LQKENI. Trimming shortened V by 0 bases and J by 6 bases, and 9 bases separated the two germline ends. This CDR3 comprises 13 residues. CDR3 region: CASSPPSGPEQYF. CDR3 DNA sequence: TGTGCCAGCTCACCACCGTCAGGGCCCGAGCAGTACTTC.

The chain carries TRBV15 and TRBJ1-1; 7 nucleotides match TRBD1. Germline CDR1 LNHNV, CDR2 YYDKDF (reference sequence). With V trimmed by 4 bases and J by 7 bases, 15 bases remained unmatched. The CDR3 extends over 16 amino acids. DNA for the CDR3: TGTGCCACCAGCAAGGGACAGTTAACCGAACACTTTGAAGCTTTCTTT. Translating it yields CATSKGQLTEHFEAFF.

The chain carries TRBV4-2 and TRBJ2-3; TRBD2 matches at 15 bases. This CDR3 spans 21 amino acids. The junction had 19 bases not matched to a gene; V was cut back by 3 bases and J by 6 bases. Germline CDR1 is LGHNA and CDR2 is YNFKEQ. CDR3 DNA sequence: TGTGCCAGCAGCCAGACCTTGGGACTAGCGGGAGGCAGTGGGGCGGTGGATACGCAGTATTTT. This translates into CASSQTLGLAGGSGAVDTQYF.

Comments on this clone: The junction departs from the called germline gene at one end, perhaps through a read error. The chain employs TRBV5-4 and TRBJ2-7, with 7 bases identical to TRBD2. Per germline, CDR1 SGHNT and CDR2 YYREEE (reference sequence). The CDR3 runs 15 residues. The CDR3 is CASSLSFAGEKSLIF. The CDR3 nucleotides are TGTGCCAGCAGCTTGAGTTTCGCGGGAGAGAAAAGCCTAATATTC.

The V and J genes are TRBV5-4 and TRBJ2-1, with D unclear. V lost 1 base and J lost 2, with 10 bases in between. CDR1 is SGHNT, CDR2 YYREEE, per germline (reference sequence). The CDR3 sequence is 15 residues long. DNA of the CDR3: TGTGCCAGCAGCTTGCCGGGTTCGCCCTACAATGAGCAGTTCTTC. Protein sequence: CASSLPGSPYNEQFF. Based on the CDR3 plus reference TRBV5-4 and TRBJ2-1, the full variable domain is ETGVTQSPTHLIKTRGQQVTLRCSSQSGHNTVSWYQQALGQGPQFIFQYYREEENGRGNFPPRFSGLQFPNYSSELNVNALELDDSALYLCASSLPGSPYNEQFFGPGTRLTVL.